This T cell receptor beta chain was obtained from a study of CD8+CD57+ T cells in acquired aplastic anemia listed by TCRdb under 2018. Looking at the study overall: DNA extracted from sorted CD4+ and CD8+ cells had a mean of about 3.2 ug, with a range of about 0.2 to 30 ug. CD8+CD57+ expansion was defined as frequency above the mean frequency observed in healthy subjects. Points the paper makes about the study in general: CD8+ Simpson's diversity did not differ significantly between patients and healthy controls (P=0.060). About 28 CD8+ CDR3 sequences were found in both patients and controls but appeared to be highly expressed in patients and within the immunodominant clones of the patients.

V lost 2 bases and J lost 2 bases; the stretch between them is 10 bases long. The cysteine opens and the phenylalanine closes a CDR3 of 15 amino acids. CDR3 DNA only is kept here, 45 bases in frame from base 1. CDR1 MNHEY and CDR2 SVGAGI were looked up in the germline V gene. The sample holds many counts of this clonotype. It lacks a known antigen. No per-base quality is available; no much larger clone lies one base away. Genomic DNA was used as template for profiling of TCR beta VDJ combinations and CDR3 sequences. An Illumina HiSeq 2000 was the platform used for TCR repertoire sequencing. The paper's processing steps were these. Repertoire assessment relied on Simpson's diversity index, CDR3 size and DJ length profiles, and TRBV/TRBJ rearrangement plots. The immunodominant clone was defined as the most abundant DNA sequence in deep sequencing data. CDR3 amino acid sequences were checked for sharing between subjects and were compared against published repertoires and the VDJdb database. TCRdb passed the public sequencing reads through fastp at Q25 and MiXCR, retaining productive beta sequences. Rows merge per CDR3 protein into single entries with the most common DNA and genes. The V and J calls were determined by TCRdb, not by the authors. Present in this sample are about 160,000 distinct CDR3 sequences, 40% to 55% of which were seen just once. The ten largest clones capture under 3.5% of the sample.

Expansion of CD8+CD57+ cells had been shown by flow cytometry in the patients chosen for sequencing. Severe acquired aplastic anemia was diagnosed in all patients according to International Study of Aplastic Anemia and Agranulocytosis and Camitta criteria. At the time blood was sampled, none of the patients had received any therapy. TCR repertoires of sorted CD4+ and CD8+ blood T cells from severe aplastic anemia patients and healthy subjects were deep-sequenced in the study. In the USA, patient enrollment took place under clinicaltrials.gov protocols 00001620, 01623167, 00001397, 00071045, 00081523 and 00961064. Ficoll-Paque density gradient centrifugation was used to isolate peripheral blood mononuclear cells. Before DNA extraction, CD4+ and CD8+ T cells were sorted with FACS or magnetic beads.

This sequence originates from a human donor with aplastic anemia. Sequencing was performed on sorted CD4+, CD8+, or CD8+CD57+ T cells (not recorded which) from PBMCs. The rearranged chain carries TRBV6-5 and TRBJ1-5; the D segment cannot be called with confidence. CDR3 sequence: CASSYGPVGNQPQHF. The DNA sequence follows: TGTGCCAGCAGTTACGGTCCTGTTGGCAATCAGCCCCAGCATTTT.